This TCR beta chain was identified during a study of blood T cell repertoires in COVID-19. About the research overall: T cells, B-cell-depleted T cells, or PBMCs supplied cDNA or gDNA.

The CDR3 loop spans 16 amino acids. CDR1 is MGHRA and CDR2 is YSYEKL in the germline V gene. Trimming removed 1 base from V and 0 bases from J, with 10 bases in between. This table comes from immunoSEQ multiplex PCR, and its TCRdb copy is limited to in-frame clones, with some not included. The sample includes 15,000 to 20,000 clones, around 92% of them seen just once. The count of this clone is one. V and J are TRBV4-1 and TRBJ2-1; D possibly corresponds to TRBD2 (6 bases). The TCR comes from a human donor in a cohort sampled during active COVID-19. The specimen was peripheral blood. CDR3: CASSQGAGPSYNEQFF. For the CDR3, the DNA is TGCGCCAGCAGCCAAGGGGCGGGGCCCTCCTACAATGAGCAGTTCTTC.